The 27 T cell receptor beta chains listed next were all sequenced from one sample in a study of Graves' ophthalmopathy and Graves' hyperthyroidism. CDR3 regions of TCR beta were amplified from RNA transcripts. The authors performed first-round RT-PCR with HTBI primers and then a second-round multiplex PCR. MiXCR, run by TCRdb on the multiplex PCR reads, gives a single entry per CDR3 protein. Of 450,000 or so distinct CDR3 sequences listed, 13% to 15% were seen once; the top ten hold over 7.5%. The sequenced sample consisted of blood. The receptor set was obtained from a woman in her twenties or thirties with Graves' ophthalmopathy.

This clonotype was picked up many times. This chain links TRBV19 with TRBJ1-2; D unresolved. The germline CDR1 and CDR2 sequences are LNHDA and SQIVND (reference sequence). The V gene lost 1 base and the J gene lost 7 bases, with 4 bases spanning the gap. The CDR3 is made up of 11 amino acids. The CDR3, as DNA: TGTGCCAGTAGTATAGGCGGTGGCTACACCTTC. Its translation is CASSIGGGYTF.

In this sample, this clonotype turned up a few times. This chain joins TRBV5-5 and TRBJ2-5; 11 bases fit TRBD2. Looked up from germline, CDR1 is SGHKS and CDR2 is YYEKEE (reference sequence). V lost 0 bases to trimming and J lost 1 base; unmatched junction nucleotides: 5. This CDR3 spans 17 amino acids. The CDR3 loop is CASSLGLTSGVQETQYF. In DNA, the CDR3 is TGTGCCAGCAGCTTGGGTCTGACTAGCGGGGTCCAAGAGACCCAGTACTTC.

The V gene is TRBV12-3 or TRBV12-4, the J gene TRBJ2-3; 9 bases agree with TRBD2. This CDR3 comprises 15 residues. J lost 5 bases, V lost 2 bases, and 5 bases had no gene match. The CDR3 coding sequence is TGTGCCAGCAGTTTAAGCGGGGGGCCCCAAGATACGCAGTATTTT. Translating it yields CASSLSGGPQDTQYF.

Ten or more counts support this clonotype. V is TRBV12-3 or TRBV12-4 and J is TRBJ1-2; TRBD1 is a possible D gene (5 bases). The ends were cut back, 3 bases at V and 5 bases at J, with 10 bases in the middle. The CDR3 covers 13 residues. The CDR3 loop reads CASSFDSGYGYTF. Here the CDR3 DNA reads TGTGCCAGCAGTTTCGACAGCGGATATGGCTACACCTTC.

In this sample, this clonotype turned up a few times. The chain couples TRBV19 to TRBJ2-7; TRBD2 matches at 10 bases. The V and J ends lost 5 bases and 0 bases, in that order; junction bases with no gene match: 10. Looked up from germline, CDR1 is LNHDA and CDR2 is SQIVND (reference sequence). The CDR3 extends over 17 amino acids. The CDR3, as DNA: TGTGCCAGTAGTGTTGGAACTAGCGGGGCGAGCTCCTACGAGCAGTACTTC. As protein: CASSVGTSGASSYEQYF.

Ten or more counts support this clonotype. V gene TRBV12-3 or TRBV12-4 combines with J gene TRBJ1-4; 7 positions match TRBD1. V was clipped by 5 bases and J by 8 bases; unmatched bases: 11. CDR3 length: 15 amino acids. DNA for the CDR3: TGTGCCAGCAGTCATAACAGGGGAATCATGGAAAAACTGTTTTTT. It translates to CASSHNRGIMEKLFF.

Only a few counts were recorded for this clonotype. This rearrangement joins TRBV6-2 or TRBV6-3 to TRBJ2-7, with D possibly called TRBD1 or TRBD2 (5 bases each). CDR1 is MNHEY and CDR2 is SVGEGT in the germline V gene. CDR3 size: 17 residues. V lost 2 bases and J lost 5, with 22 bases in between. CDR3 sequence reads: CASSYTKGRPGRDEQYF. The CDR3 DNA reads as TGTGCCAGCAGTTACACCAAAGGAAGACCGGGGCGCGACGAGCAGTACTTC.

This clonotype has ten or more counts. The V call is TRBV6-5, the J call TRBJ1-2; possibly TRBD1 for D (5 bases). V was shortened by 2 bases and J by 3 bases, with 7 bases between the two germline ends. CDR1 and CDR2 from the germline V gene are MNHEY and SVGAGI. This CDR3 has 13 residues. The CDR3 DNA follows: TGTGCCAGCAGTTACAAAGGGGACTATGGCTACACCTTC. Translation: CASSYKGDYGYTF.

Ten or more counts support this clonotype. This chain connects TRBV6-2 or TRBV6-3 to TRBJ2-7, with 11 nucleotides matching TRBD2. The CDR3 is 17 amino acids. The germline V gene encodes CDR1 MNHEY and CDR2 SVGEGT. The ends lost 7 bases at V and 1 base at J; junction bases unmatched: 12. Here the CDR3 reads CASTPSTSGTRSYEQYF. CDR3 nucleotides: TGTGCCAGCACCCCCTCGACTAGCGGGACAAGATCCTACGAGCAGTACTTC.

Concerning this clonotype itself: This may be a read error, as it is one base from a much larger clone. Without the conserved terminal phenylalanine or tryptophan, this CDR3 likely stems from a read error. The CDR3 here is CASSSRQLGNTIYV. As DNA, the CDR3 is TGTGCCAGCAGCTCCCGGCAGTTAGGAAACACCATATATGTT. V gene TRBV11-2 combines with J gene TRBJ1-3, with unresolved D. Trimming took 4 bases from V and 4 from J, leaving 11 bases between them. The V gene's germline CDR1 is SGHAT and CDR2 FQNNGV. This CDR3 is built from 14 residues.

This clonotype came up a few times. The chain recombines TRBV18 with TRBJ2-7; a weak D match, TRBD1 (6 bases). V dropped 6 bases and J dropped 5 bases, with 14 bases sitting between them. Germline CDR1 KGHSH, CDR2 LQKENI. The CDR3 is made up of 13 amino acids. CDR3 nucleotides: TGTGCCAGCTCTGGCAGGGGAGAGGACGAGCAGTACTTC. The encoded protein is CASSGRGEDEQYF.

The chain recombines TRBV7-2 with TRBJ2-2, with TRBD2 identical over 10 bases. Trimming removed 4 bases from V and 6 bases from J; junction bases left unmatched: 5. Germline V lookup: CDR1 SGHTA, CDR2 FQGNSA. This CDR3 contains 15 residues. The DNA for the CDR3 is TGTGCCAGCAGCTCGAGCGGGAGGGCCGCCGGGGAGCTGTTTTTT. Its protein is CASSSSGRAAGELFF. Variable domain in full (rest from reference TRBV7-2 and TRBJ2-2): GAGVSQSPSNKVTEKGKDVELRCDPISGHTALYWYRQSLGQGLEFLIYFQGNSAPDKSGLPSDRFSAERTGGSVSTLTIQRTQQEDSAVYLCASSSSGRAAGELFFGEGSRLTVL.

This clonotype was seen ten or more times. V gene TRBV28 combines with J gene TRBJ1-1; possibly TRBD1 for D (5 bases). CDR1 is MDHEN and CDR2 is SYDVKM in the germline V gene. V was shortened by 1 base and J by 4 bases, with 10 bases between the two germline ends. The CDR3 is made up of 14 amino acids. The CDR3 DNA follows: TGTGCCAGCAGTTTATTCGGGGGGGGCACTGAAGCTTTCTTT. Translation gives CASSLFGGGTEAFF.

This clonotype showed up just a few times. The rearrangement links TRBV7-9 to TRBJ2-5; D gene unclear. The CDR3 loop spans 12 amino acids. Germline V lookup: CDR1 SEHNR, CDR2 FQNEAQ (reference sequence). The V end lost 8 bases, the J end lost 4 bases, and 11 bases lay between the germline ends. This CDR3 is CASRALSETQYF. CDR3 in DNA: TGTGCCAGCCGGGCCCTCTCAGAGACCCAGTACTTC.

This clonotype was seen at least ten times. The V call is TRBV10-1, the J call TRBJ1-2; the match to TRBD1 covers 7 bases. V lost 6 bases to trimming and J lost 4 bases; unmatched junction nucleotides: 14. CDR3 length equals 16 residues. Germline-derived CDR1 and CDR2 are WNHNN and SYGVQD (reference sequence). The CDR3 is CASRQGEGTGRYGYTF. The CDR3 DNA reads TGCGCCAGCAGGCAGGGGGAAGGGACGGGTCGCTATGGCTACACCTTC.

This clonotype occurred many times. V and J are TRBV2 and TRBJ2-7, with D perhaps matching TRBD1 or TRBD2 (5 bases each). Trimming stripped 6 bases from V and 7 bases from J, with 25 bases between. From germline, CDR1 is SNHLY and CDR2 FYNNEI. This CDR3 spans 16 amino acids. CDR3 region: CASSPWGSSYPGEQYF. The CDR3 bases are TGTGCCAGCAGCCCTTGGGGGAGTTCATATCCGGGGGAGCAGTACTTC.

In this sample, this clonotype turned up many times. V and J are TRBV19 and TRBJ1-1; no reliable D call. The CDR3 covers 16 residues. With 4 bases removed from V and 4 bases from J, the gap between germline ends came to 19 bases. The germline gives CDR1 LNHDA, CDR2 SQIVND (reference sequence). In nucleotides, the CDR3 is TGTGCCAGTAGTAACCTGGCGGGCAAGAGTTCCACTGAAGCTTTCTTT. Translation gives CASSNLAGKSSTEAFF. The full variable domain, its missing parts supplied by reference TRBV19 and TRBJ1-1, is DGGITQSPKYLFRKEGQNVTLSCEQNLNHDAMYWYRQDPGQGLRLIYYSQIVNDFQKGDIAEGYSVSREKKESFPLTVTSAQKNPTAFYLCASSNLAGKSSTEAFFGQGTRLTVV.

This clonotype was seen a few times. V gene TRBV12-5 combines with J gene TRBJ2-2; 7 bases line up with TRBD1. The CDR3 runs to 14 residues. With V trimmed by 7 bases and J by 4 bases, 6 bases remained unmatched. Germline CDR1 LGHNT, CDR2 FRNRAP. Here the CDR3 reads CASAETGSTGELFF. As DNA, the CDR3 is TGTGCTAGTGCGGAGACAGGGTCCACCGGGGAGCTGTTTTTT.

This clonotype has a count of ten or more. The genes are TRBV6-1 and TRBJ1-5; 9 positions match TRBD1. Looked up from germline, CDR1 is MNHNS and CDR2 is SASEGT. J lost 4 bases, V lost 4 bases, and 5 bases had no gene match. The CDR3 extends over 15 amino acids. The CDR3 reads CASSVTGGLNQPQHF. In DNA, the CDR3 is TGTGCCAGCAGTGTTACAGGGGGCTTGAATCAGCCCCAGCATTTT.

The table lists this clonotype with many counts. The CDR3 DNA reads as TGTGCCACCAGTGGCATGCGGGACACTGAAGCTTTCTTT. It translates to CATSGMRDTEAFF. The chain couples TRBV24-1 to TRBJ1-1; D not certain. The V end lost 5 bases, the J end lost 3 bases, and 9 bases lay between the germline ends. This CDR3 comprises 13 residues. Germline V gene lookup returns CDR1 KGHDR and CDR2 SFDVKD.

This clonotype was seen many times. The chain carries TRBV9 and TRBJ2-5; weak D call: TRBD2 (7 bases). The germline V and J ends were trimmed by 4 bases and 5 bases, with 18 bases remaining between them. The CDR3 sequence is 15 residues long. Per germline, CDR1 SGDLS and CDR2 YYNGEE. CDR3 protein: CASSPRGAGLETQYF. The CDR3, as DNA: TGTGCCAGCAGCCCCCGGGGGGCGGGCTTGGAGACCCAGTACTTC.

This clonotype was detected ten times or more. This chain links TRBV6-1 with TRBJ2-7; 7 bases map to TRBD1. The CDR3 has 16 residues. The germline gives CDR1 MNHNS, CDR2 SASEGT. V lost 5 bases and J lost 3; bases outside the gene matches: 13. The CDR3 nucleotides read TGTGCCAGCAGTAATGATCAGGGGGAAAAAGGCTACGAGCAGTACTTC. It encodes CASSNDQGEKGYEQYF.

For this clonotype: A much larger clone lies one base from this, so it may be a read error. The DNA of the CDR3 is TGTGCCAGTAGTGTCGTAGGGAGAGAGACCCAGTACTTC. It is translated as CASSVVGRETQYF. The genes are TRBV19 and TRBJ2-5; a weak D match, TRBD2 (5 bases). V was cut by 5 bases and J by 4 bases, with 11 bases left in between. The CDR3 length is 13 residues. Germline CDR1 and CDR2: LNHDA and SQIVND (reference sequence).

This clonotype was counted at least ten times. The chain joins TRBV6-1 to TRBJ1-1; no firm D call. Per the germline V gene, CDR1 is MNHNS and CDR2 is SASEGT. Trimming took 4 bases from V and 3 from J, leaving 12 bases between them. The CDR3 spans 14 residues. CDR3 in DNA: TGTGCCAGCAGTGCCACGCGTGGGGACACTGAAGCTTTCTTT. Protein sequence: CASSATRGDTEAFF.

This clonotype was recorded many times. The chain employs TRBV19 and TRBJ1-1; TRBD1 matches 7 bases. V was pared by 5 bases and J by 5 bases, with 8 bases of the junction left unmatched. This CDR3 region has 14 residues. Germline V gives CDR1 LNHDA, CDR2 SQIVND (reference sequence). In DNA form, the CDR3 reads TGTGCCAGTAGTTCCCCAGGGGGACGTACTGAAGCTTTCTTT. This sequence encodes CASSSPGGRTEAFF.

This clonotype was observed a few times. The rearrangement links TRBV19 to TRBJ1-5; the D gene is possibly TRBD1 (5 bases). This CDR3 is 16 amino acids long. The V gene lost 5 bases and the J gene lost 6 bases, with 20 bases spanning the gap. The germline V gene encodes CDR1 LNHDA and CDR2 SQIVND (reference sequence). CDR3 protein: CASSPFEAGLSQPQHF. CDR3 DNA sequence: TGTGCCAGTAGTCCCTTTGAGGCAGGGTTGAGTCAGCCCCAGCATTTT. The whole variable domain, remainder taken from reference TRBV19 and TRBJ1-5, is DGGITQSPKYLFRKEGQNVTLSCEQNLNHDAMYWYRQDPGQGLRLIYYSQIVNDFQKGDIAEGYSVSREKKESFPLTVTSAQKNPTAFYLCASSPFEAGLSQPQHFGDGTRLSIL.

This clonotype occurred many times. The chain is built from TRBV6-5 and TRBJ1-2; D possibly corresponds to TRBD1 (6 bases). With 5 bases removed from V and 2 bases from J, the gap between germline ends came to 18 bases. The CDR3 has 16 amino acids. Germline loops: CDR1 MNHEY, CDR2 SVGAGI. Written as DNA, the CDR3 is TGTGCCAGCAGTCCTTGGGGGCAGGGTGGAAACTATGGCTACACCTTC. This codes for CASSPWGQGGNYGYTF.